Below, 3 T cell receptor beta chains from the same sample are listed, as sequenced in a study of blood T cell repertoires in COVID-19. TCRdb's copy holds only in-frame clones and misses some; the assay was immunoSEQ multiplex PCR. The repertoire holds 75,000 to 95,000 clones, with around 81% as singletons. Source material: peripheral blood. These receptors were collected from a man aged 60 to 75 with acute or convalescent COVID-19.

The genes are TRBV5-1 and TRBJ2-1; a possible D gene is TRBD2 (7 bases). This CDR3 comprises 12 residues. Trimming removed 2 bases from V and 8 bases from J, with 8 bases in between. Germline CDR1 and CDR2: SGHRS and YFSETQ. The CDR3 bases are TGCGCCAGCAGCTTCGGGGGGCATGAGCAGTTCTTC. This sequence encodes CASSFGGHEQFF.

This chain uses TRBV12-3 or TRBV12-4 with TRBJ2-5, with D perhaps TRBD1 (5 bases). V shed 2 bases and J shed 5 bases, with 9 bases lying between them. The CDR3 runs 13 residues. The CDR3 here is CASSLSQGETQYF. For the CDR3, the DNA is TGTGCCAGCAGTTTATCGCAGGGCGAGACCCAGTACTTC.

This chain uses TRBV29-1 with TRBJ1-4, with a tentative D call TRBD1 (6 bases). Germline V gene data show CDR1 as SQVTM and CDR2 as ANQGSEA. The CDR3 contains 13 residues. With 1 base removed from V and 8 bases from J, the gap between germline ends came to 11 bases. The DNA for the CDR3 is TGCAGCGTTGAAGGCAGGGGTGACGAAAAACTGTTTTTT. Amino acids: CSVEGRGDEKLFF.